The 4 T cell receptor beta chains below were found in one sample sequenced in a study of blood T cell repertoires in COVID-19. Using immunoSEQ multiplex PCR, the repertoire was profiled, and TCRdb retains in-frame clones only, with some absent. The sample holds 55,000 to 75,000 clones, about 93% seen once. The sequenced sample was peripheral blood. The origin of the receptors is a human donor in a cohort sampled during active COVID-19.

The rearrangement links TRBV5-6 to TRBJ2-7; D may be TRBD1 (6 bases). Trimming pared 4 bases from V and 6 bases from J, leaving 17 bases between. Germline values: CDR1 SGHDT, CDR2 YYEEEE. This CDR3 is built from 14 residues. The CDR3 loop is CASSPGTPGAEQYF. Here the CDR3 DNA reads TGTGCCAGCAGCCCCGGGACACCCGGCGCCGAGCAGTACTTC.

The genes are TRBV4-1 and TRBJ1-6, with TRBD1 matching 7 bases. The CDR3 spans 18 residues. Trimming cost V 4 bases and J 0 bases; bases outside gene matches: 9. From germline, CDR1 is MGHRA and CDR2 YSYEKL. CDR3 DNA: TGCGCCAGCAGCCTGTTGGAGGGGGCGAGCTCCTATAATTCACCCCTCCACTTT. Translated: CASSLLEGASSYNSPLHF.

V and J are TRBV4-1 and TRBJ1-1, with D unclear. The germline V gene has CDR1 MGHRA and CDR2 YSYEKL. This CDR3 is built from 13 residues. The germline V and J ends were trimmed by 4 bases and 8 bases, with 14 bases remaining between them. CDR3 in amino acids: CASSLDTHPEAFF. The CDR3 DNA follows: TGCGCCAGCAGCCTTGACACGCACCCCGAAGCTTTCTTT.

The rearrangement links TRBV7-9 to TRBJ2-7; no clear D. The CDR3 totals 15 residues. Trimming left V 5 bases short and J 2 bases short, with 16 bases between. Germline values: CDR1 SEHNR, CDR2 FQNEAQ (reference sequence). The CDR3 coding sequence is TGTGCCAGCAGCCGAATAGACACCGCCACCTACGAGCAGTACTTC. Translation: CASSRIDTATYEQYF.